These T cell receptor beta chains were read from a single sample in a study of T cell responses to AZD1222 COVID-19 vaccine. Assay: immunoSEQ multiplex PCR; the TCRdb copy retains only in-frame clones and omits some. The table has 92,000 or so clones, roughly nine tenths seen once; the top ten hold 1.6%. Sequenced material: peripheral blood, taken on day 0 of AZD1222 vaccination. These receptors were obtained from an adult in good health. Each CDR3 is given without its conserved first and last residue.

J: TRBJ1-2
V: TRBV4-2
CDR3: ASSPSRQQYGYT

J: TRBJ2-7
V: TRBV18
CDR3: ASSQGTGPNEQY

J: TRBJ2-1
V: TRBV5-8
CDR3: ASSADLYNEQF

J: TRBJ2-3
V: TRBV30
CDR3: AWSTGVGTDTQY

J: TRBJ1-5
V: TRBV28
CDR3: ASSIPDRGHQPQH

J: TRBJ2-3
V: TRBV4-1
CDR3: ASSPAFGGGVTDTQY

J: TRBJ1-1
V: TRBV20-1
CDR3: SLIQGSEAF

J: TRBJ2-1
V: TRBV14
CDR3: ASRRGGHNEQF

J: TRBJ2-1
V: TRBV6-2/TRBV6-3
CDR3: ASSRTGGREQF

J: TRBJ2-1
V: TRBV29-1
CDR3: SVESKGLAAYNEQF

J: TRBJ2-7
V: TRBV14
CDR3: ASSQGTGLQY

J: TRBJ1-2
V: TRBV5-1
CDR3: ASSLAGQGDGYT

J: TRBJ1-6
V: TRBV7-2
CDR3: ASSLEEGYSPLH

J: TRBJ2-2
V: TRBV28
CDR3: ASTIAGGNTGELF

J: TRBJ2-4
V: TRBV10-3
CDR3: AISDRDNLAKNIQY

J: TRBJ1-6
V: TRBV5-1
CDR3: ASSVSGLGNSPLH